The TCR beta chain under discussion was sequenced for a study of PD-L1 blockade in urothelial cancer. Study information: About 90% of the roughly 30 patients were men with bladder-origin urothelial cancer. Blood-derived samples held a median 141,255 T cells. Blood analysis occurred 3 weeks (second dose) and 6 weeks after treatment start.

Using immunoSEQ multiplex PCR, the repertoire was profiled, and TCRdb retains in-frame clones only, with some absent. The sample yields more than 35,000 clones, about nine tenths seen once. As to time point: pretreatment peripheral blood. V lost 1 base and J lost 4, with 7 bases in between. Germline CDR1 reads KGHSH; CDR2 reads LQKENI. The CDR3 loop spans 14 amino acids. The source material was PBMCs, sampled around atezolizumab (anti-PD-L1) treatment. The chain recombines TRBV18 with TRBJ2-2; D is ambiguous. The source of this sequence is a woman in her sixties or seventies with urothelial cancer. CDR3 region: CASSPLASTGELFF. The CDR3, as DNA: TGTGCCAGCTCACCACTAGCATCCACCGGGGAGCTGTTTTTT.